A selection of T cell receptor beta chains follows, all from one sample in a study of blood T cell repertoires in COVID-19. The protocol was immunoSEQ multiplex PCR, while the TCRdb copy is restricted to in-frame clones and leaves out a portion. The profile shows 270,000 or so clones, 85% to 90% of them singletons. Sample: peripheral blood. Receptors were obtained from a woman aged 35 to 49 who had recovered from COVID-19. Both conserved end residues are part of each CDR3.

j_gene: TRBJ1-1; v_gene: TRBV6-5; CDR3aa: CAAGFDRATEAFF
j_gene: TRBJ2-7; v_gene: TRBV6-1; CDR3aa: CASSEPAYEQYF
j_gene: TRBJ1-2; v_gene: TRBV14; CDR3aa: CASSPSPYGYTF
j_gene: TRBJ1-5; v_gene: TRBV28; CDR3aa: CASGEGLYSNQPQHF
j_gene: TRBJ2-1; v_gene: TRBV11-2; CDR3aa: CASSLQAPYNEQFF
j_gene: TRBJ1-2; v_gene: TRBV10-3; CDR3aa: CAISEQSPDGYTF
j_gene: TRBJ1-2; v_gene: TRBV7-9; CDR3aa: CASSRSYGYTF
j_gene: TRBJ2-3; v_gene: TRBV7-9; CDR3aa: CASSPLSGRALDTQYF
j_gene: TRBJ2-1; v_gene: TRBV10-3; CDR3aa: CAISPTSGDLRSNEQFF
j_gene: TRBJ2-7; v_gene: TRBV27; CDR3aa: CASRGQGGIEQYF
j_gene: TRBJ1-5; v_gene: TRBV30; CDR3aa: CAWSEGGYQPQHF
j_gene: TRBJ2-1; v_gene: TRBV5-1; CDR3aa: CASSPSLDGVGEQFF
j_gene: TRBJ1-6; v_gene: TRBV7-3; CDR3aa: CASSLSPGASDPLHF
j_gene: TRBJ2-2; v_gene: TRBV5-1; CDR3aa: CASSSGTVTGELFF
j_gene: TRBJ2-7; v_gene: TRBV18; CDR3aa: CASSQSGAVYEQYF
j_gene: TRBJ2-1; v_gene: TRBV7-8; CDR3aa: CASSHNRGSYNEQFF
j_gene: TRBJ1-3; v_gene: TRBV19; CDR3aa: CASSLGQGGIGNTIYF
j_gene: TRBJ1-4; v_gene: TRBV18; CDR3aa: CASSPRAGANEKLFF
j_gene: TRBJ1-6; v_gene: TRBV28; CDR3aa: CASSLHYSNSPLHF
j_gene: TRBJ2-3; v_gene: TRBV28; CDR3aa: CASNQPSGGGTDTQYF
j_gene: TRBJ2-1; v_gene: TRBV5-1; CDR3aa: CASSLAGNEQFF
j_gene: TRBJ1-5; v_gene: TRBV29-1; CDR3aa: CSVGTWNQPQHF
j_gene: TRBJ2-3; v_gene: TRBV19; CDR3aa: CASSKTSGGTSTDTQYF
j_gene: TRBJ2-7; v_gene: TRBV19; CDR3aa: CASSPRDRGISYEQYF
j_gene: TRBJ1-1; v_gene: TRBV5-1; CDR3aa: CASTFRGDTEAFF
j_gene: TRBJ2-3; v_gene: TRBV13; CDR3aa: CASSLHLAGTADTQYF
j_gene: TRBJ2-3; v_gene: TRBV7-8; CDR3aa: CASSPRPGLAPMDTQYF
j_gene: TRBJ2-1; v_gene: TRBV9; CDR3aa: CASSGWDRENEQFF
j_gene: TRBJ2-5; v_gene: TRBV12-3/TRBV12-4; CDR3aa: CASSWRETQYF
j_gene: TRBJ2-3; v_gene: TRBV7-9; CDR3aa: CASSPGGAEDTQYF
j_gene: TRBJ2-3; v_gene: TRBV21-1; CDR3aa: CASSKAQAGRVRSTDTQYF
j_gene: TRBJ2-7; v_gene: TRBV5-1; CDR3aa: CASSRTVSGDSYEQYF
j_gene: TRBJ2-2; v_gene: TRBV9; CDR3aa: CASRQTGTGELFF
j_gene: TRBJ2-1; v_gene: TRBV10-3; CDR3aa: CAINGGALGEQFF
j_gene: TRBJ1-2; v_gene: TRBV3-1/TRBV3-2; CDR3aa: CASSQVSDYGYTF
j_gene: TRBJ2-5; v_gene: TRBV24-1; CDR3aa: CATSESLAGGYQETQYF
j_gene: TRBJ2-3; v_gene: TRBV19; CDR3aa: CASSLGGNTDTQYF
j_gene: TRBJ2-1; v_gene: TRBV28; CDR3aa: CASSFQRGYNEQFF
j_gene: TRBJ1-2; v_gene: TRBV10-3; CDR3aa: CAITLGQTTNYGYTF
j_gene: TRBJ2-1; v_gene: TRBV2; CDR3aa: CASVWGQGYNEQFF
j_gene: TRBJ2-1; v_gene: TRBV5-1; CDR3aa: CASSSKLAGYSYNEQFF
j_gene: TRBJ2-2; v_gene: TRBV27; CDR3aa: CASGENTGELFF
j_gene: TRBJ2-7; v_gene: TRBV5-5; CDR3aa: CASSLSPRTGYYEQYF
j_gene: TRBJ2-1; v_gene: TRBV5-6; CDR3aa: CASSTTTSGGATFF
j_gene: TRBJ1-6; v_gene: TRBV5-1; CDR3aa: CASSLKTGTENSPLHF
j_gene: TRBJ2-7; v_gene: TRBV5-1; CDR3aa: CASKFAGGYEQYF
j_gene: TRBJ2-6; v_gene: TRBV7-3; CDR3aa: CASSPWDRRGSSGANVLTF
j_gene: TRBJ1-5; v_gene: TRBV11-3; CDR3aa: CASSLGGWGTQPQHF
j_gene: TRBJ1-2; v_gene: TRBV4-2; CDR3aa: CASSQGQGDNYGYTF
j_gene: TRBJ1-3; v_gene: TRBV6-5; CDR3aa: CASRRGPLSGNTIYF
j_gene: TRBJ2-1; v_gene: TRBV7-2; CDR3aa: CASSPPSFAGLLFF
j_gene: TRBJ2-1; v_gene: TRBV19; CDR3aa: CASSDQSGLPGNEQFF
j_gene: TRBJ2-5; v_gene: TRBV5-6; CDR3aa: CASSLESPETQYF